The next 13 T cell receptor beta chains were all read from a single sample in a study of T cell therapy after organ transplantation. Specified time point: 20-29 weeks after completion of therapy. Data came from immunoSEQ multiplex PCR; TCRdb stores just in-frame clones and leaves some out. This sample has 20,000 to 25,000 clones, with less than 90% found just once. The antigens for these receptors are not known. Sequenced here: CD8+ T cells from blood, sampled after autologous CMV-specific T cell therapy. The receptors originated from a human patient who had received a solid organ transplant and had CMV disease. Some of the T cells might come from the graft donor.

Worth noting for this clone: Other DNA sequences in this sample translate to the same CDR3. The chain combines TRBV6-5 with TRBJ2-7, with TRBD1 matching over 8 bases. The CDR3 is 15 residues long. Germline lookup yields CDR1 MNHEY and CDR2 SVGAGI. Germline trimming cut 3 bases from V and 1 base from J; bases unmatched to any gene: 5. CDR3 protein: CASSYSTGGSYEQYF. In nucleotides, the CDR3 is TGTGCCAGCAGTTATTCCACAGGGGGGTCCTACGAGCAGTACTTC.

The CDR3 loop reads CASSWILASANTGELFF. Here the CDR3 DNA reads TGTGCCAGTAGTTGGATACTAGCTTCGGCGAACACCGGGGAGCTGTTTTTT. The genes are TRBV19 and TRBJ2-2, with a possible D match to TRBD2 (6 bases). The CDR3 spans 17 residues. Germline CDR1 LNHDA, CDR2 SQIVND (reference sequence). V was cut by 5 bases and J by 0 bases, with 16 bases left in between.

This clone appeared once. V gene TRBV7-8 combines with J gene TRBJ2-3; 8 nucleotides agree with TRBD2. CDR3 size: 16 residues. Per the germline V gene, CDR1 is SGHVS and CDR2 is FQNEAQ. V lost 5 bases and J lost 3; bases outside the gene matches: 10. The CDR3 coding sequence is TGTGCCAGCAGCCTCTTAGCGGGACGTGGGACAGATACGCAGTATTTT. Translated, it gives CASSLLAGRGTDTQYF.

The V call is TRBV27, the J call TRBJ2-1, with a possible D match to TRBD2 (5 bases). V was cut by 4 bases and J by 0 bases, with 13 bases left in between. Germline loops: CDR1 MNHEY, CDR2 SMNVEV (reference sequence). The CDR3 spans 16 residues. The CDR3 is CASSSTLTSSYNEQFF. The DNA of the CDR3 is TGTGCCAGCAGTTCGACCCTAACTAGCTCCTACAATGAGCAGTTCTTC.

The V and J genes are TRBV11-2 and TRBJ2-7; 8 bases line up with TRBD1. From germline, CDR1 is SGHAT and CDR2 FQNNGV. This CDR3 is 15 amino acids long. The ends lost 2 bases at V and 6 bases at J; junction bases unmatched: 9. Written as DNA, the CDR3 is TGTGCCAGCAGCTTAAGCGCGGCAGGGGGCCGCGAGCAGTACTTC. This encodes CASSLSAAGGREQYF.

The chain links TRBV5-5 to TRBJ2-7; D is unclear. The V gene lost 0 bases and the J gene lost 6 bases, with 7 bases spanning the gap. Germline CDR1 SGHKS, CDR2 YYEKEE (reference sequence). CDR3 length: 12 amino acids. CDR3 nucleotides: TGTGCCAGCAGCTTGGGAGGCATCGAGCAGTACTTC. It translates to CASSLGGIEQYF.

V and J are TRBV7-9 and TRBJ2-7; 7 positions match TRBD1. The trim removed 4 bases at V and 3 bases at J, leaving 6 bases unmatched. There are 14 residues in the CDR3. CDR1 is SEHNR and CDR2 is FQNEAQ in the germline V gene (reference sequence). CDR3 loop: CASSWDRSNYEQYF. In nucleotides, the CDR3 is TGTGCCAGCAGCTGGGACAGATCAAACTACGAGCAGTACTTC.

This clone is a singleton in its sample. J is TRBJ2-7 and V is TRBV14, with unresolved D. The CDR3 has 14 residues. Trimming removed 4 bases from V and 1 base from J, with 11 bases in between. Germline lookup yields CDR1 SGHDN and CDR2 FVKESK. This chain's CDR3 is CASSPVGGSYEQYF. The CDR3 bases are TGTGCCAGCAGCCCGGTCGGCGGTTCCTACGAGCAGTACTTC.

This clone was counted a single time. The chain couples TRBV7-6 to TRBJ2-4, with 11 positions matching TRBD2. This CDR3 region has 16 residues. The trim removed 5 bases at V and 2 bases at J, leaving 5 bases unmatched. Germline V gene lookup returns CDR1 SGHVS and CDR2 FNYEAQ. The CDR3 DNA sequence: TGTGCCAGCAGCCCGACTAGCGGGGTGCCCAAAAACATTCAGTACTTC. Its protein product is CASSPTSGVPKNIQYF.

This chain connects TRBV9 to TRBJ1-1, with no clear D. V was shortened by 7 bases and J by 1 base, with 11 bases between the two germline ends. There are 13 residues in the CDR3. CDR1 and CDR2 (germline): SGDLS, YYNGEE. CDR3 in DNA: TGTGCCAGCGGGCCATGGACGAACACTGAAGCTTTCTTT. Protein: CASGPWTNTEAFF.

The rearrangement joins TRBV5-6 to TRBJ2-4; no definite D call. Germline loops: CDR1 SGHDT, CDR2 YYEEEE. CDR3 size: 13 residues. The V end was cut by 7 bases, the J end by 5 bases, with 13 bases between. CDR3 in amino acids: CASALALENIQYF. The CDR3 nucleotides are TGTGCCAGCGCCCTTGCACTGGAAAACATTCAGTACTTC.

This clone was found once. CDR3 in DNA: TGTGCCAGCAGCCCGAGCCTAACAGGGGGCGACGAGCAGTACTTC. Translated, it gives CASSPSLTGGDEQYF. The chain recombines TRBV9 with TRBJ2-7; TRBD1 matches at 9 bases. The CDR3 length is 15 residues. Germline CDR1 SGDLS, CDR2 YYNGEE. Trimming took 4 bases from V and 5 from J; bases not matched to a gene: 10.

The V and J genes are TRBV7-3 and TRBJ2-1, with 7 bases aligning to TRBD2. Germline values: CDR1 SGHTA, CDR2 FQGTGA. CDR3 length: 14 residues. V dropped 2 bases and J dropped 3; count of bases not matched to a gene: 1. CDR3 DNA: TGTGCCAGCAGCTTAGGGGGGGACTACAATGAGCAGTTCTTC. Encoded protein: CASSLGGDYNEQFF. The full variable domain, completed using reference TRBV7-3 and TRBJ2-1, is GAGVSQTPSNKVTEKGKYVELRCDPISGHTALYWYRQSLGQGPEFLIYFQGTGAADDSGLPNDRFFAVRPEGSVSTLKIQRTERGDSAVYLCASSLGGDYNEQFFGPGTRLTVL.